The clone carrying this T cell receptor beta chain was seen only a few times. As yet, its antigen is unknown. This entry is derived from a study of vaccination and CD4 T cells after COVID-19. Study-wide context: Six males and four females, two of them Hispanic, were enrolled as convalescents. The interval from dose two to post-vaccine sampling had a median of approximately 70 days, and it ranged from 14 to 241. Whole-study findings and limits: Recorded median SARS-CoV-2-reactive clonotype numbers increased from about 20 to 38 without reaching significance.

CD4+ T cells that had been cultured provided DNA sequenced with the Oncomine TCR Beta short-read assay. TCRdb reprocessed the PCR reads via MiXCR and lists one record per CDR3 protein. The data contain 13,000 or so distinct CDR3 sequences, around 47% of them singletons. As to treatment: roughly 10-day PBMC culture with coronavirus spike peptide pools or control peptides (ViraFEST assay). ViraFEST relied on peptide pools to expand antigen-specific T cells; the TCRs were sequenced afterward. CDR3 length: 12 amino acids. V was clipped by 2 bases and J by 4 bases, with 8 bases between them. Germline lookup yields CDR1 GTSNPN and CDR2 SVGIG (reference sequence).

The V and J genes are TRBV30 and TRBJ1-1; tentatively, D is TRBD1 (6 bases). The specimen sequenced was CD4+ T cells from blood, cultured in vitro. The origin of this receptor is a human donor who had recovered from COVID-19. Written as DNA, the CDR3 is TGTGCCTGGAGTCGGGGGGCCACTGAAGCTTTCTTT. It specifies CAWSRGATEAFF.